These 3 T cell receptor beta chains came from one sample sequenced in a study of human T cells and chemical hapten exposure. Time point meaning: patch test 1, 2 weeks after DPC sensitization. Treatment described: therapeutic diphenylcyclopropenone sensitization with weekly scalp DPC. Each CDR3 protein is one row after TCRdb ran MiXCR on the RACE reads. The table lists 74,000 or so distinct CDR3 sequences, 10% of them singletons. The sample consisted of whole blood, taken in connection with sensitization to the hapten diphenylcyclopropenone (DPC). The receptors were gathered from a woman in her forties or fifties with alopecia areata. Some clones in this sample may be carry-over from other donors' samples.

This clonotype has more than one count but fewer than ten. The chain carries TRBV9 and TRBJ1-6; weak D call: TRBD1 (5 bases). The CDR3 runs to 17 residues. The germline CDR1 and CDR2 sequences are SGDLS and YYNGEE. The germline V and J ends were trimmed by 2 bases and 2 bases, with 14 bases remaining between them. CDR3 DNA: TGTGCCAGCAGCGTGCTAGCAGGGAGGACCTATAATTCACCCCTCCACTTT. Translated: CASSVLAGRTYNSPLHF.

This clonotype was counted a few times. The CDR3 here is CASSSYGGGDTQYF. CDR3 bases: TGTGCCAGCAGCTCTTACGGGGGTGGCGATACGCAGTATTTT. The gene calls are TRBV7-9 and TRBJ2-3; D might be TRBD2 (6 bases). The CDR3 consists of 14 residues. V lost 4 bases and J 6 bases, leaving 14 bases between the germline ends. Germline CDR1 reads SEHNR; CDR2 reads FQNEAQ (reference sequence).

This clonotype was seen a handful of times. This chain joins TRBV29-1 and TRBJ2-7, with 9 bases matching TRBD1. The J segment lost 7 bases and the V segment lost 7 bases, leaving 8 bases of the junction unmatched. This CDR3 spans 12 amino acids. Looked up from germline, CDR1 is SQVTM and CDR2 is ANQGSEA. The CDR3, as DNA: TGCAGCGCCAACAGGGGGCGTGGGGAGCAGTACTTC. Encoded protein: CSANRGRGEQYF.